This is a list of T cell receptor beta chains from one sample in a study of cytomegalovirus exposure and HLA in healthy donors. Sequenced by immunoSEQ multiplex PCR; TCRdb stores in-frame clones only, minus some. The repertoire holds about 110,000 clones, with roughly 82% as singletons. The sequenced sample was PBMCs. Every receptor here comes from a woman in her forties or fifties in good health and CMV-seropositive. CDR3s include the opening cysteine and the closing phenylalanine or tryptophan. D genes are given only for firm matches. Size values are once, few and many counts, or a class for expanded clones, and some rows have none.

TRBJ1-1 | 16 | TRBD1 | TRBV28 | few | CASSPGQDRVNTEAFF
TRBJ2-5 | 13 | TRBD2 | TRBV27 | - | CASKAGGKETQYF
TRBJ1-5 | 17 | - | TRBV25-1 | - | CASSEGGTGPGNQPQHF
TRBJ2-1 | 13 | TRBD2 | TRBV9 | - | CASSVASGGEQFF
TRBJ1-4 | 14 | TRBD1 | TRBV7-9 | - | CASSLRTGGEKLFF
TRBJ1-1 | 12 | - | TRBV28 | - | CASSGGRAEAFF
TRBJ2-7 | 12 | - | TRBV6-6 | few | CASSQNSYEQYF
TRBJ1-1 | 17 | TRBD1 | TRBV4-3 | - | CASSQSETGDLNTEAFF
TRBJ1-2 | 16 | - | TRBV30 | once | CAWSVEGAYPNYGYTF
TRBJ2-1 | 16 | TRBD2 | TRBV18 | - | CASSPPSGGAYNEQFF
TRBJ1-2 | 12 | - | TRBV15 | once | CATSRATDGYTF
TRBJ1-5 | 16 | - | TRBV7-2 | few | CASSPEVRNGNQPQHF
TRBJ2-7 | 13 | - | TRBV5-6 | - | CASSWTQLYEQYF
TRBJ2-2 | 19 | TRBD2 | TRBV7-3 | - | CASSLTRAGVAANTGELFF
TRBJ1-1 | 15 | - | TRBV9 | - | CASSVGWTLNTEAFF
TRBJ2-2 | 15 | - | TRBV6-1 | - | CASSARVGGTGELFF
TRBJ1-4 | 16 | - | TRBV28 | - | CASSLASSGFSEKLFF
TRBJ1-2 | 13 | - | TRBV6-5 | - | CASSYDRSYGYTF
TRBJ1-1 | 12 | - | TRBV7-2 | - | CASSLRPRGAFF
TRBJ1-6 | 16 | - | TRBV27 | few | CASSLNGDSYNSPLHF
TRBJ1-1 | 15 | TRBD1 | TRBV5-1 | - | CASSATTGKGTEAFF
TRBJ2-7 | 15 | - | TRBV19 | - | CASSLEAQASYEQYF
TRBJ1-2 | 13 | - | TRBV5-6 | - | CASSPQDSYGYTF
TRBJ2-5 | 15 | - | TRBV5-6 | few | CASSSPFGGRETQYF
TRBJ1-3 | 15 | - | TRBV18 | - | CASSPARDSGNTIYF
TRBJ2-7 | 15 | - | TRBV7-6 | - | CASRYRDTEGWEQYF
TRBJ1-6 | 14 | - | TRBV7-9 | - | CASSLESYNSPLHF
TRBJ2-2 | 16 | - | TRBV4-1 | - | CASSHNQNLNTGELFF
- | 17 | - | TRBV4-3 | once | CASSQDGPDSAGYEQYF